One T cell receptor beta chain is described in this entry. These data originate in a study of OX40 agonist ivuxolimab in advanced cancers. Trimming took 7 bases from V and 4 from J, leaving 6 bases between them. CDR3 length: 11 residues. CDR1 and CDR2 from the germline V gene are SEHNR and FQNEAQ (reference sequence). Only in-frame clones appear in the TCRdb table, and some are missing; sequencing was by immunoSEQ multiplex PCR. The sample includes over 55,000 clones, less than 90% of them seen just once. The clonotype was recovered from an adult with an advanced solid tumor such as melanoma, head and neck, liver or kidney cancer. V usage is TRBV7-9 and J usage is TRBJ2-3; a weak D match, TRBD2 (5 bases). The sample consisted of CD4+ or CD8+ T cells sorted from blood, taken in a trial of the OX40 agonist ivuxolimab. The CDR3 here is CASTEADTQYF. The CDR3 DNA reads TGTGCCAGCACGGAGGCAGATACGCAGTATTTT. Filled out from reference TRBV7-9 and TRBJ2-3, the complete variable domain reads DTGVSQNPRHKITKRGQNVTFRCDPISEHNRLYWYRQTLGQGPEFLTYFQNEAQLEKSRLLSDRFSAERPKGSFSTLEIQRTEQGDSAMYLCASTEADTQYFGPGTRLTVL.